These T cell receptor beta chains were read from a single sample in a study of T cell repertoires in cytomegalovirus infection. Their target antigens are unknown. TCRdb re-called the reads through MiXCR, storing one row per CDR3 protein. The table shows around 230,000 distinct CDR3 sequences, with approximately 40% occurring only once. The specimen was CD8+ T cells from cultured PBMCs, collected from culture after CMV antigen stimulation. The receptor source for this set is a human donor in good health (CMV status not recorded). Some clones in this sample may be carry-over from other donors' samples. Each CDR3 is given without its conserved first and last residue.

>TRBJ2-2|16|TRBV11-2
ASSGSGTGGEVTGELF
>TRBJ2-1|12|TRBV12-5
ASGVAGGRDEQF
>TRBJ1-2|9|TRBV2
ARTEAYGYT
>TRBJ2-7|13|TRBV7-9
ASSPSGGAPYEQY
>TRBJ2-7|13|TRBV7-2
ASSRFEAGPYEQY
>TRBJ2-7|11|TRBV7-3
ASSLDTTYEQY
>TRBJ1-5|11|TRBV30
AWSISVNQPQH
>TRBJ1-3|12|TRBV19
ASTWGFSGNTIY
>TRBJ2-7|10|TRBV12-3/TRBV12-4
ASTVTTYEQY
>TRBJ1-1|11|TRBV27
ASSLGQSTEAF